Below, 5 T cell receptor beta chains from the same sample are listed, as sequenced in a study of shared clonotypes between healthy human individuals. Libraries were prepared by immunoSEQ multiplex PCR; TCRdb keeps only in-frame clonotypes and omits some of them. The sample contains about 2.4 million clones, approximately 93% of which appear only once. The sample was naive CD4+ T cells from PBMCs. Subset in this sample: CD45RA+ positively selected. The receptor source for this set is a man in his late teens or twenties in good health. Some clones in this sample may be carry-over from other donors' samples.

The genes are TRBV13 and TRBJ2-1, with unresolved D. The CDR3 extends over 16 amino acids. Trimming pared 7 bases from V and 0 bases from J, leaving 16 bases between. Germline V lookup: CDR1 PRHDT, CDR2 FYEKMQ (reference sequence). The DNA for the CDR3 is TGTGCCAGCACGACTCTCTTTCGAGGCTCCTACAATGAGCAGTTCTTC. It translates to CASTTLFRGSYNEQFF.

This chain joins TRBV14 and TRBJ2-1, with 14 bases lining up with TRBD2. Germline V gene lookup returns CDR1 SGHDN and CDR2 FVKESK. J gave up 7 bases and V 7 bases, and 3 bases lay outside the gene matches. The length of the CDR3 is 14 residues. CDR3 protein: CASTGTSGRNEQFF. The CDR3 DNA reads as TGTGCCAGCACAGGGACTAGCGGGAGAAATGAGCAGTTCTTC.

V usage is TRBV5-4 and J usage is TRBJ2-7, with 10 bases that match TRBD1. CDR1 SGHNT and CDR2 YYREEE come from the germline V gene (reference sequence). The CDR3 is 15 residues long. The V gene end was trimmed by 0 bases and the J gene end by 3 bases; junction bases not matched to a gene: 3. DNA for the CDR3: TGTGCCAGCAGCTTGGGGGGACAGGGGTTCTACGAGCAGTACTTC. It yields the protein CASSLGGQGFYEQYF.

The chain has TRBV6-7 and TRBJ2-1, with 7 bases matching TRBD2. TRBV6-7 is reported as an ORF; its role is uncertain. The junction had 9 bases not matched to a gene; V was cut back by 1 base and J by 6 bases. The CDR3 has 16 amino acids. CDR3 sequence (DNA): TGTGCCAGCAGTTACTTAGGCGGGAGTTCCAGCAATGAGCAGTTCTTC. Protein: CASSYLGGSSSNEQFF.

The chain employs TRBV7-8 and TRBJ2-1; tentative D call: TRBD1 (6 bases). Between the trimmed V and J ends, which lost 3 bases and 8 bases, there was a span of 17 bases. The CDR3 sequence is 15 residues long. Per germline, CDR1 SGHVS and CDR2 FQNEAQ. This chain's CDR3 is CASSFTGTTIDEQFF. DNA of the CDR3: TGTGCCAGCAGCTTTACAGGGACGACAATTGATGAGCAGTTCTTC.